The rows below give T cell receptor beta chains drawn from one sample of a study of cytomegalovirus exposure and HLA in healthy donors. Here immunoSEQ multiplex PCR was the method, and the copy in TCRdb shows in-frame clones only, minus some. This sample has tens of thousands of clones, with about 80% found just once. The sample comprised PBMCs. These receptors were taken from a woman between 50 and 59 years old in good health and CMV-seropositive. CDR3s include the opening cysteine and the closing phenylalanine or tryptophan. The D gene is left open where the match is weak. Only some rows state a clone size, as once, few, many or a class for expanded clones.

size	D	J	V	CDR3	DNA
-	TRBD1	TRBJ1-3	TRBV27	CASSTSQGAGNTIYF	TGTGCCAGCAGTACCTCACAGGGGGCTGGAAACACCATATATTTT
-	-	TRBJ2-3	TRBV6-1	CASSEYPGHQGDTQYF	TGTGCCAGCAGTGAATATCCGGGTCACCAAGGAGATACGCAGTATTTT
-	-	TRBJ1-1	TRBV6-5	CASSYSAGISFF	TGTGCCAGCAGTTACTCGGCAGGGATATCTTTCTTT
-	-	TRBJ2-7	TRBV7-6	CASSLTLQGFPYEQYF	TGTGCCAGCAGCTTAACCCTCCAGGGGTTTCCCTACGAGCAGTACTTC
once	-	TRBJ1-1	TRBV7-9	CASSQGLRAFF	TGTGCCAGCAGCCAGGGACTAAGGGCTTTCTTT
-	TRBD1	TRBJ1-2	TRBV4-1	CASSHQWTGILDGYTF	TGCGCCAGCAGCCATCAATGGACAGGCATACTAGATGGCTACACCTTC
-	-	TRBJ1-4	TRBV21-1	CASSKAEGQVEEKLFF	TGTGCCAGCAGCAAAGCTGAAGGACAGGTTGAGGAAAAACTGTTTTTT
-	TRBD2	TRBJ2-1	TRBV9	CASSVVAGEGEQFF	TGTGCCAGCAGCGTAGTGGCGGGGGAGGGTGAGCAGTTCTTC
-	TRBD1	TRBJ1-5	TRBV2	CASSEGQGGQPQHF	TGTGCCAGCAGTGAGGGACAGGGGGGTCAGCCCCAGCATTTT
-	-	TRBJ1-5	TRBV27	CASSLEGSNQPQHF	TGTGCCAGCAGTTTAGAGGGTAGCAATCAGCCCCAGCATTTT
-	-	TRBJ1-1	TRBV19	CASSMYVPFTSGLSNTEAFF	TGTGCCAGTAGTATGTATGTCCCGTTCACCTCAGGGCTATCGAACACTGAAGCTTTCTTT
-	-	TRBJ1-2	TRBV13	CASSLSPGLVDGYTF	TGTGCCAGCAGCTTATCCCCAGGGCTGGTTGATGGCTACACCTTC